These 9 T cell receptor beta chains were all obtained from the same sample, sequenced in a study of blood T cell repertoires in COVID-19. The assay was immunoSEQ multiplex PCR, and TCRdb's table has in-frame clones only and misses some. The sample consists of almost 350,000 clones, 89% of them appearing once. Sequenced: peripheral blood. The receptors shown here come from a woman aged 55-69 years with COVID-19, enrolled during active disease.

The genes are TRBV7-2 and TRBJ2-3, with 14 bases that match TRBD2. The junction had 10 bases not matched to a gene; V was cut back by 6 bases and J by 5 bases. Germline-derived CDR1 and CDR2 are SGHTA and FQGNSA. The CDR3 totals 17 residues. As DNA, the CDR3 is TGTGCCAGCAGTTCTGTGACCGGGACTAGCGGGAGAGATACGCAGTATTTT. Its translation is CASSSVTGTSGRDTQYF.

This rearrangement joins TRBV7-9 to TRBJ2-1; 7 bases match TRBD1. Germline CDR1 is SEHNR and CDR2 is FQNEAQ (reference sequence). J lost 6 bases, V lost 5 bases, and 10 bases had no gene match. The CDR3 runs to 15 residues. The DNA of the CDR3 is TGTGCCAGCAGCCGTGCAGCTTCAGGGGGCAATGAGCAGTTCTTC. It codes for CASSRAASGGNEQFF.

This chain links TRBV18 with TRBJ2-3, with 7 bases aligning to TRBD2. Losses at the gene ends were 5 bases for V and 4 bases for J; bases not matched to a gene: 12. CDR3 length: 16 residues. In germline, CDR1 is KGHSH, CDR2 LQKENI. Written as DNA, the CDR3 is TGTGCCAGCTCAACCAAACAACTAGCGATCGCAGATACGCAGTATTTT. Translated, it gives CASSTKQLAIADTQYF.

This clone is a singleton in its sample. The chain links TRBV2 to TRBJ2-4, with TRBD2 as a possible D gene (5 bases). Trimming removed 2 bases at V and 1 base at J, with 9 bases between. The CDR3 contains 15 residues. CDR1 is SNHLY, CDR2 FYNNEI, per germline. CDR3 nucleotides: TGTGCCAGCAGTGAAAGGGAGATGGCCAAAAACATTCAGTACTTC. It codes for CASSEREMAKNIQYF.

J is TRBJ1-2 and V is TRBV14, with D possibly matching TRBD1 (5 bases). The V gene's germline CDR1 is SGHDN and CDR2 FVKESK. V was pared by 3 bases and J by 8 bases, with 19 bases between. This CDR3 comprises 15 residues. The CDR3 nucleotides read TGTGCCAGCAGCCATGAAAGGACACCCTCCGGGGGCTACACCTTC. This translates into CASSHERTPSGGYTF.

The count of this clone is one. V usage is TRBV7-9 and J usage is TRBJ1-6, with a weak D call TRBD1 (6 bases). Looked up from germline, CDR1 is SEHNR and CDR2 is FQNEAQ (reference sequence). Trimming cost V 2 bases and J 7 bases, with 9 bases left between them. This CDR3 has 14 residues. DNA of the CDR3: TGTGCCAGCAGCTTATGGACAGTCAATTCACCCCTCCACTTT. Translated, it gives CASSLWTVNSPLHF.

This clone was seen just once. This sequence joins TRBV6-5 and TRBJ2-6, with D hard to call. Germline V gives CDR1 MNHEY, CDR2 SVGAGI. The V end was cut by 0 bases, the J end by 0 bases, with 3 bases between. The CDR3 runs 15 residues. In DNA, the CDR3 is TGTGCCAGCAGTTACTCTAGCTCTGGGGCCAACGTCCTGACTTTC. Encoded protein: CASSYSSSGANVLTF.

This clone occurred once. CDR3 loop: CASRMFSSGANVLTF. CDR3 DNA sequence: TGTGCCAGCAGGATGTTTAGCTCTGGGGCCAACGTCCTGACTTTC. This chain joins TRBV6-5 and TRBJ2-6; D uncertain. CDR3 size: 15 residues. The V end lost 6 bases, the J end lost 0 bases, and 9 bases lay between the germline ends. The germline gives CDR1 MNHEY, CDR2 SVGAGI.

This sequence joins TRBV27 and TRBJ2-2; TRBD1 matches at 9 bases. V lost 6 bases, J lost 7 bases, and 9 bases stayed unmatched. Germline-derived CDR1 and CDR2 are MNHEY and SMNVEV (reference sequence). This CDR3 contains 15 residues. As DNA, the CDR3 is TGTGCCAGCAGACCGGGACAGGGTAGAGTCGGGGAGCTGTTTTTT. Translation gives CASRPGQGRVGELFF.